This T cell receptor beta chain was recovered during a study of breast tumors, draining lymph nodes, adjacent tissues. This clonotype appeared a single time. Its antigen is undetermined. One end of the junction does not line up with germline, which may come from a read error. Whole-study results and caveats: Data only fit, rather than demonstrated, lymph node origin of most tumor T cells. Most tumor T cells seemingly derive from lymph node, then expand in tumor.

One entry per CDR3 protein results from TCRdb running MiXCR on the multiplex PCR reads. Of about 220,000 distinct CDR3 sequences detected, under 40% appear once; the ten largest clones hold 3.6%. CDR1 and CDR2 (germline): DFQATT, SNEGSKA (reference sequence). CDR3 length: 16 amino acids. The lymph nodes were axillary draining lymph nodes from breast cancer patients. The source of this sequence is a female donor with breast cancer. Some clones in this sample may be carry-over from other donors' samples. The genes are TRBV20-1 and TRBJ2-3, with TRBD2 matching 12 bases. What was sequenced was axillary lymph node tissue. CDR3 DNA sequence: TGCAGTGCCCCCGATAGGACTAGCGGGGCCACAGATACGCGGTATTTT. Translation gives CSAPDRTSGATDTRYF.